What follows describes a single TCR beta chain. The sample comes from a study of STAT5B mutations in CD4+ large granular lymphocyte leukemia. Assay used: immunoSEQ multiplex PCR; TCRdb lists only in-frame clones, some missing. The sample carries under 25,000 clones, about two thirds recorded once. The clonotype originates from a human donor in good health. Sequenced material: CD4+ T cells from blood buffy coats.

The CDR3 DNA sequence: TGTGCCAGCAGCCCCCAGGGGGTGAGCAATCAGCCCCAGCATTTT. Translating it yields CASSPQGVSNQPQHF. This chain links TRBV2 with TRBJ1-5, with TRBD1 matching over 7 bases. Germline V CDR1 and CDR2: SNHLY, FYNNEI. The J segment lost 1 base and the V segment lost 6 bases, leaving 6 bases of the junction unmatched. The length of the CDR3 is 15 residues.